These 21 T cell receptor beta chains share one sample of origin, sequenced in a study of blood T cell repertoires in COVID-19. Assay used: immunoSEQ multiplex PCR; TCRdb lists only in-frame clones, some missing. The table lists around 140,000 clones, approximately 88% of them singletons. Source material: peripheral blood. The origin of the receptors is a woman between 45 and 65 years old with acute or convalescent COVID-19.

The chain couples TRBV7-7 to TRBJ1-3; TRBD1 is a possible D gene (5 bases). The CDR3 extends over 12 amino acids. Per germline, CDR1 SSHAT and CDR2 FNYEAQ (reference sequence). Here the CDR3 reads CASGNRGGTIYF. The DNA of the CDR3 is TGTGCTAGCGGAAATCGCGGGGGCACCATATATTTT.

The rearrangement joins TRBV5-4 to TRBJ1-6; D might be TRBD1 (6 bases). V shed 4 bases and J shed 9 bases, with 14 bases lying between them. The germline V gene has CDR1 SGHNT and CDR2 YYREEE (reference sequence). This CDR3 has 14 amino acids. CDR3 nucleotides: TGTGCCAGCAGCCTGGACAGAGAGGGTTCACCCCTCCACTTT. Translation: CASSLDREGSPLHF.

The chain joins TRBV7-9 to TRBJ2-2; TRBD1 matches 7 bases. CDR3 size: 16 residues. Germline CDR1 and CDR2: SEHNR and FQNEAQ (reference sequence). Trimming removed 5 bases from V and 3 bases from J; junction bases left unmatched: 9. The CDR3 nucleotides are TGTGCCAGCAGCCCCAGGGGGTCGGAATACACCGGGGAGCTGTTTTTT. This translates into CASSPRGSEYTGELFF.

This clone was picked up a small number of times. The V and J genes are TRBV7-9 and TRBJ2-2, with 11 bases that match TRBD2. The CDR3 loop spans 14 amino acids. Germline-derived CDR1 and CDR2 are SEHNR and FQNEAQ (reference sequence). V shed 4 bases, J shed 5 bases, and the junction held 0 bases outside the gene matches. CDR3 region: CASSWTSGTGELFF. The DNA of the CDR3 is TGTGCCAGCAGCTGGACTAGCGGGACCGGGGAGCTGTTTTTT.

This chain uses TRBV11-2 with TRBJ1-1; D unresolved. The CDR3 is 12 residues long. Looked up from germline, CDR1 is SGHAT and CDR2 is FQNNGV. V dropped 0 bases and J dropped 5 bases, with 4 bases sitting between them. CDR3 in amino acids: CASSLDRTEAFF. The CDR3 region has the DNA TGTGCCAGCAGCTTAGACCGGACTGAAGCTTTCTTT.

The V call is TRBV30, the J call TRBJ2-5; 7 bases align to TRBD2. The CDR3 has 13 residues. CDR1 is GTSNPN and CDR2 is SVGIG in the germline V gene (reference sequence). Trimming took 0 bases from V and 5 from J; bases not matched to a gene: 3. CDR3 DNA sequence: TGTGCCTGGAGTGTACGGCGGGGGGAGACCCAGTACTTC. Amino acid sequence: CAWSVRRGETQYF.

The chain employs TRBV28 and TRBJ1-2; 7 positions agree with TRBD1. V lost 3 bases, J lost 7 bases, and 8 bases stayed unmatched. Germline V gives CDR1 MDHEN, CDR2 SYDVKM. This CDR3 has 14 amino acids. CDR3 coding DNA: TGTGCCAGCAGTTTGGGACAGCGGAATGTTGGCTACACCTTC. Translated: CASSLGQRNVGYTF.

This clone has just a few counts. The gene calls are TRBV5-1 and TRBJ1-3; 9 nucleotides match TRBD1. The CDR3 is 15 amino acids. The germline gives CDR1 SGHRS, CDR2 YFSETQ. The ends lost 5 bases at V and 3 bases at J; junction bases unmatched: 6. Here the CDR3 DNA reads TGCGCCAGCAGTTTTTGGACAGGGGTTGGAAACACCATATATTTT. Its translation: CASSFWTGVGNTIYF.

This clone was seen only a few times. The chain joins TRBV5-4 to TRBJ1-1; TRBD1 matches 9 bases. CDR3 length: 15 amino acids. In germline, CDR1 is SGHNT, CDR2 YYREEE (reference sequence). With 0 bases clipped from V and 8 bases from J, the junction kept 8 bases outside the gene matches. DNA of the CDR3: TGTGCCAGCAGCTTGGGGCCCGGGACAGGGATAGAAGCTTTCTTT. This encodes CASSLGPGTGIEAFF.

This chain joins TRBV10-2 and TRBJ2-1; D call uncertain. There are 11 residues in the CDR3. Germline V CDR1 and CDR2: WSHSY, SAAADI. V was clipped by 1 base and J by 8 bases, with 3 bases between them. CDR3: CASSELDEQFF. The CDR3 DNA reads TGCGCCAGCAGTGAGTTAGATGAGCAGTTCTTC.

The gene calls are TRBV9 and TRBJ2-3, with TRBD1 matching over 9 bases. The CDR3 is made up of 21 amino acids. Germline assignment: CDR1 SGDLS and CDR2 YYNGEE. V trimming: 4 bases; J trimming: 3 bases; junction bases outside the gene matches: 24. The CDR3 bases are TGTGCCAGCAGCCCACGGTTCCGGGACAGGGAAAGGGAGTTTGAAACAGATACGCAGTATTTT. Translated: CASSPRFRDREREFETDTQYF.

The chain uses TRBV2 and TRBJ2-2; D is ambiguous. The CDR3 length is 12 residues. Germline CDR1 is SNHLY and CDR2 is FYNNEI. Trimming took off 6 bases at V and 4 bases at J, with 6 bases between the two ends. CDR3 DNA: TGTGCCAGCAGGTGGAGCACCGGGGAGCTGTTTTTT. Encoded protein: CASRWSTGELFF.

This clone was detected only once. V is TRBV18 and J is TRBJ2-7; weak D call: TRBD1 (6 bases). There are 15 residues in the CDR3. From germline, CDR1 is KGHSH and CDR2 LQKENI. The ends were cut back, 1 base at V and 5 bases at J, with 15 bases in the middle. The CDR3 DNA sequence: TGTGCCAGCTCACCACTGGGAACAGGGATGAACGAGCAGTACTTC. Protein sequence: CASSPLGTGMNEQYF.

Only one count was recorded for this clone. The chain carries TRBV6-5 and TRBJ1-1, with D tentatively TRBD1 (5 bases). The CDR3 has 14 amino acids. The V end lost 5 bases, the J end lost 4 bases, and 14 bases lay between the germline ends. Germline assignment: CDR1 MNHEY and CDR2 SVGAGI. CDR3 amino acids: CASSNIGRGTEAFF. The DNA for the CDR3 is TGTGCCAGCAGTAACATCGGTAGGGGCACTGAAGCTTTCTTT.

The rearrangement links TRBV28 to TRBJ1-3; 10 bases agree with TRBD1. The CDR3 is 16 amino acids. Germline CDR1 is MDHEN and CDR2 is SYDVKM. The V segment lost 3 bases and the J segment 3 bases; nucleotides outside the gene matches: 5. This CDR3 is CASSLTGGAYGNTIYF. The CDR3 coding sequence is TGTGCCAGCAGTTTGACAGGGGGCGCGTATGGAAACACCATATATTTT.

This chain uses TRBV3-1 (or the pseudogene TRBV3-2) with TRBJ1-5, with D possibly being TRBD1 (5 bases). The germline V and J ends were trimmed by 0 bases and 7 bases, with 10 bases remaining between them. The CDR3 spans 14 residues. The germline V gene has CDR1 LGHDT and CDR2 YNNKEL (reference sequence). This chain's CDR3 is CASSQDPGNQPQHF. In DNA form, the CDR3 reads TGTGCCAGCAGCCAAGATCCAGGGAACCAGCCCCAGCATTTT.

The chain combines TRBV7-8 with TRBJ1-6; 7 bases are a match to TRBD1. The V and J ends lost 1 base and 6 bases, in that order; junction bases with no gene match: 6. Germline V gene lookup returns CDR1 SGHVS and CDR2 FQNEAQ. CDR3 size: 16 residues. The CDR3 sequence: CASSLVTGSGNSPLHF. DNA of the CDR3: TGTGCCAGCAGCTTAGTGACAGGGAGTGGTAATTCACCCCTCCACTTT.

The rearrangement uses TRBV6-5 and TRBJ2-7; perhaps TRBD1 as D (5 bases). CDR3 size: 14 residues. With 2 bases removed from V and 2 bases from J, the gap between germline ends came to 10 bases. Germline assignment: CDR1 MNHEY and CDR2 SVGAGI. CDR3 bases: TGTGCCAGCAGTTACCAGGGAAAGGCCTACGAGCAGTACTTC. It yields the protein CASSYQGKAYEQYF.

The CDR3 DNA reads as TGCGCCAGCAGCTCAGGTGGGCCCCCTGTCCAAGAGACCCAGTACTTC. This translates into CASSSGGPPVQETQYF. The chain combines TRBV5-1 with TRBJ2-5, with D uncertain. Germline V lookup: CDR1 SGHRS, CDR2 YFSETQ. With 3 bases removed from V and 1 base from J, the gap between germline ends came to 16 bases. CDR3 size: 16 residues.

The V and J genes are TRBV4-2 and TRBJ1-5, with D maybe TRBD1 (5 bases). The ends were cut back, 4 bases at V and 3 bases at J, with 7 bases in the middle. Germline CDR1 is LGHNA and CDR2 is YNFKEQ. This CDR3 spans 13 amino acids. Written as DNA, the CDR3 is TGTGCCAGCAGCCCCAGGGCCAATCAGCCCCAGCATTTT. This encodes CASSPRANQPQHF.

The V gene is TRBV18, the J gene TRBJ2-7, with TRBD2 as a possible D gene (6 bases). Germline V gives CDR1 KGHSH, CDR2 LQKENI. This CDR3 has 11 residues. Trimming stripped 8 bases from V and 2 bases from J, with 7 bases between. The CDR3, as DNA: TGTGCCAGCCGGGAGACCTACGAGCAGTACTTC. This translates into CASRETYEQYF.